The 25 T cell receptor beta chains listed next were all sequenced from one sample in a study of beta chain features in type 1 diabetes. Study results and limitations: TCRB CDR3s were moderately but significantly shorter in Type 1 diabetes patients in all four CD4+ subsets.

No antigen is known for these receptors. Expressed TCRB transcripts got sequenced, as all isolated RNA was reverse transcribed. Method: immunoSEQ multiplex PCR; TCRdb's copy keeps in-frame clones and lacks some. The top ten clones hold about 0.01% of a sample with more than 300,000 clones, roughly 12% of them seen once. Sequenced input: naive CD4+ T cells from blood. All receptors come from a woman in her late teens or twenties with type 1 diabetes.

This clone has just one count. J is TRBJ2-1 and V is TRBV9; 8 bases match TRBD1. Trimming cost V 0 bases and J 7 bases; bases outside gene matches: 3. Germline CDR1 SGDLS, CDR2 YYNGEE. This CDR3 comprises 14 residues. CDR3 protein: CASSVDRGFNEQFF. The CDR3 region has the DNA TGTGCCAGCAGCGTAGACAGGGGGTTTAATGAGCAGTTCTTC. The variable domain in full, with the rest retrieved from reference TRBV9 and TRBJ2-1, is DSGVTQTPKHLITATGQRVTLRCSPRSGDLSVYWYQQSLDQGLQFLIQYYNGEERAKGNILERFSAQQFPDLHSELNLSSLELGDSALYFCASSVDRGFNEQFFGPGTRLTVL.

This clone turned up a few times. V is TRBV29-1 and J is TRBJ2-1, with 8 positions matching TRBD2. The CDR3 spans 12 residues. Trimming at V came to 6 bases and at J to 3 bases, leaving 1 base not matched to a gene. Germline CDR1 is SQVTM and CDR2 is ANQGSEA. The CDR3 DNA is TGCAGCGTCGGGGGGGGCTACAATGAGCAGTTCTTC. It yields the protein CSVGGGYNEQFF.

This clone showed up just a few times. The V and J genes are TRBV30 and TRBJ1-5; maybe TRBD1 (5 bases). V was shortened by 8 bases and J by 4 bases, with 15 bases between the two germline ends. This CDR3 spans 13 amino acids. Germline CDR1 GTSNPN, CDR2 SVGIG (reference sequence). The DNA for the CDR3 is TGTGCCGGAGCGGTGGGGGGGAATCAGCCCCAGCATTTT. Translating gives CAGAVGGNQPQHF.

This sequence joins TRBV5-1 and TRBJ2-7, with 7 bases lining up with TRBD1. The CDR3 runs 14 residues. The V gene's germline CDR1 is SGHRS and CDR2 YFSETQ. V dropped 3 bases and J dropped 5; count of bases not matched to a gene: 8. CDR3 nucleotides: TGCGCCAGCAGCTGGGGACAGCCCCCCAACGAGCAGTACTTC. Its protein product is CASSWGQPPNEQYF.

The rearrangement links TRBV4-3 to TRBJ2-5; tentative D call: TRBD1 (6 bases). The DNA end is a closer match to TRBJ2-7, so the J assignment may be wrong. This CDR3 spans 13 amino acids. Germline CDR1 LGHNA, CDR2 YSLEER. This chain's CDR3 is CASSRGQTYEQYF. CDR3 sequence (DNA): TGCGCCAGCAGCCGAGGACAGACCTACGAGCAGTACTTC.

This clone was seen a handful of times. This chain connects TRBV29-1 to TRBJ2-7, with D hard to call. Trimming cost V 7 bases and J 6 bases, with 16 bases left between them. This CDR3 contains 12 residues. Germline assignment: CDR1 SQVTM and CDR2 ANQGSEA. The CDR3 bases are TGCAGCGGCCCTTGTGTGGGCATCGAGCAGTACTTC. It encodes CSGPCVGIEQYF.

This clone was picked up a small number of times. The chain is built from TRBV4-2 and TRBJ2-3, with a tentative D call TRBD2 (5 bases). The CDR3 is 16 residues long. Looked up from germline, CDR1 is LGHNA and CDR2 is YNFKEQ. V was cut by 0 bases and J by 5 bases, with 15 bases left in between. This CDR3 is CASSQEVGPREDTQYF. The CDR3 DNA reads as TGTGCCAGCAGCCAAGAGGTGGGTCCCCGGGAAGATACGCAGTATTTT.

The chain carries TRBV25-1 and TRBJ2-7; D perhaps matches TRBD1 (5 bases). The germline CDR1 and CDR2 sequences are MGHDK and SYGVNS. The CDR3 sequence is 12 residues long. The V end lost 7 bases, the J end lost 4 bases, and 11 bases lay between the germline ends. The CDR3 DNA follows: TGTGCCAGCACTGGACACCTTTACGAGCAGTACTTC. Translating it yields CASTGHLYEQYF.

J is TRBJ2-7 and V is TRBV7-2; D gene unclear. The germline V gene encodes CDR1 SGHTA and CDR2 FQGNSA. The CDR3 covers 14 residues. Trimming removed 1 base at V and 1 base at J, with 8 bases between. The CDR3 protein is CASSLGEWSYEQYF. In nucleotides, the CDR3 is TGTGCCAGCAGCTTAGGCGAGTGGTCCTACGAGCAGTACTTC.

This clone was found a few times. CDR3 region: CASRRGTEAFF. The CDR3 DNA is TGTGCCAGCAGGCGTGGCACTGAAGCTTTCTTT. V gene TRBV7-9 combines with J gene TRBJ1-1; D gene ambiguous. Germline V lookup: CDR1 SEHNR, CDR2 FQNEAQ (reference sequence). The length of the CDR3 is 11 residues. Trimming stripped 6 bases from V and 4 bases from J, with 6 bases between.

In DNA, the CDR3 is TGTGCCAGCAGCCCGGACAGGGCCACCACAGATACGCAGTATTTT. Amino acids: CASSPDRATTDTQYF. The chain links TRBV6-5 to TRBJ2-3; 8 bases are a match to TRBD1. The CDR3 runs 15 residues. J gave up 2 bases and V 6 bases, and 7 bases lay outside the gene matches. Per the germline V gene, CDR1 is MNHEY and CDR2 is SVGAGI.

The chain employs TRBV10-3 and TRBJ2-5; 14 nucleotides match TRBD2. The CDR3 extends over 16 amino acids. The germline V gene has CDR1 ENHRY and CDR2 SYGVKD. With V trimmed by 4 bases and J by 4 bases, 5 bases remained unmatched. The CDR3 reads CAISGGTSGGRETQYF. Written as DNA, the CDR3 is TGTGCCATCAGTGGGGGGACTAGCGGGGGTCGAGAGACCCAGTACTTC.

This sequence joins TRBV7-9 and TRBJ1-2; D remains unclear. The V end was cut by 4 bases, the J end by 8 bases, with 17 bases between. The CDR3 is 14 amino acids. Germline CDR1 and CDR2: SEHNR and FQNEAQ (reference sequence). CDR3 sequence reads: CASSSESVLLGYTF. The CDR3 DNA sequence: TGTGCCAGCAGCTCAGAAAGCGTCCTCCTGGGCTACACCTTC. Combining the CDR3 with reference TRBV7-9 and TRBJ1-2 gives the whole variable domain DTGVSQNPRHKITKRGQNVTFRCDPISEHNRLYWYRQTLGQGPEFLTYFQNEAQLEKSRLLSDRFSAERPKGSFSTLEIQRTEQGDSAMYLCASSSESVLLGYTFGSGTRLTVV.

The chain is built from TRBV15 and TRBJ1-2, with D hard to call. The germline V and J ends were trimmed by 0 bases and 2 bases, with 10 bases remaining between them. This CDR3 has 15 residues. Per the germline V gene, CDR1 is LNHNV and CDR2 is YYDKDF (reference sequence). The CDR3 loop is CATSRDRTGNYGYTF. The CDR3 DNA reads TGTGCCACCAGCAGAGATCGTACGGGAAACTATGGCTACACCTTC.

This clone has more than one count but fewer than ten. V is TRBV6-5 and J is TRBJ2-5, with 9 bases lining up with TRBD1. The junction had 6 bases not matched to a gene; V was cut back by 2 bases and J by 5 bases. The germline V gene has CDR1 MNHEY and CDR2 SVGAGI. CDR3 length: 15 residues. The CDR3 nucleotides are TGTGCCAGCAGTTACGACAGGGGGTTGTTGGAGACCCAGTACTTC. Translated: CASSYDRGLLETQYF.

This clone has a handful of counts. The chain combines TRBV20-1 with TRBJ1-1; D perhaps matches TRBD1 (6 bases). V lost 5 bases and J 10 bases, leaving 14 bases between the germline ends. Germline-derived CDR1 and CDR2 are DFQATT and SNEGSKA (reference sequence). The CDR3 contains 11 residues. The CDR3 sequence is CSAAIGGRAFF. The CDR3, as DNA: TGCAGTGCTGCCATAGGGGGAAGAGCTTTCTTT.

This clone was recorded a few times. The chain employs TRBV15 and TRBJ2-5; 7 bases fit TRBD1. CDR3 size: 12 residues. The germline V gene has CDR1 LNHNV and CDR2 YYDKDF (reference sequence). V shed 9 bases, J shed 5 bases, and the junction held 6 bases outside the gene matches. CDR3: CATRGRGETQYF. In nucleotides, the CDR3 is TGTGCCACTCGGGGCAGGGGGGAGACCCAGTACTTC.

This clone turned up a few times. The chain has TRBV4-3 and TRBJ2-3, with 9 bases aligning to TRBD1. J lost 3 bases, V lost 1 base, and 2 bases had no gene match. Per germline, CDR1 LGHNA and CDR2 YSLEER. This CDR3 is 15 amino acids long. The CDR3 DNA reads TGCGCCAGCAGCCAAGCCGGACAGGGGACAGATACGCAGTATTTT. It encodes CASSQAGQGTDTQYF.

J is TRBJ2-5 and V is TRBV5-4, with 7 bases aligning to TRBD1. The length of the CDR3 is 14 residues. V lost 3 bases and J lost 4; bases outside the gene matches: 6. CDR1 SGHNT and CDR2 YYREEE come from the germline V gene (reference sequence). CDR3 nucleotides: TGTGCCAGCAGCTCCACAGGGGCGGCAGAGACCCAGTACTTC. This sequence encodes CASSSTGAAETQYF. Full variable domain (outside the CDR3, taken from reference TRBV5-4 and TRBJ2-5): ETGVTQSPTHLIKTRGQQVTLRCSSQSGHNTVSWYQQALGQGPQFIFQYYREEENGRGNFPPRFSGLQFPNYSSELNVNALELDDSALYLCASSSTGAAETQYFGPGTRLLVL.

This clone was found a few times. The CDR3 region is CASSQRGSSYEQYF. The CDR3 DNA sequence: TGTGCCAGCAGCCAACGCGGGAGCTCCTACGAGCAGTACTTC. The chain employs TRBV6-6 and TRBJ2-7, with 7 positions matching TRBD2. This CDR3 has 14 residues. Germline V gives CDR1 MNHNY, CDR2 SVGAGI (reference sequence). The V segment lost 6 bases and the J segment 0 bases; nucleotides outside the gene matches: 5.

This clone turned up a few times. The chain joins TRBV5-4 to TRBJ1-6; 10 bases map to TRBD1. With V trimmed by 4 bases and J by 8 bases, 6 bases remained unmatched. The CDR3 loop spans 15 amino acids. The germline V gene encodes CDR1 SGHNT and CDR2 YYREEE (reference sequence). The CDR3, as DNA: TGTGCCAGCAGCGAACCCGGGACAGGGGATTCACCCCTCCACTTT. As protein: CASSEPGTGDSPLHF.

The V gene is TRBV5-4, the J gene TRBJ2-2; no reliable D call. V lost 4 bases and J lost 6, with 10 bases in between. CDR1 is SGHNT and CDR2 is YYREEE in the germline V gene (reference sequence). There are 13 residues in the CDR3. CDR3 in DNA: TGTGCCAGCAGCCGTATACACCCCGGGGAGCTGTTTTTT. Protein sequence: CASSRIHPGELFF.

This clone was counted only a few times. CDR3 protein: CASSLSGEQFF. The CDR3 DNA reads as TGTGCCAGCAGCTTATCGGGTGAGCAGTTCTTC. The chain uses TRBV11-2 and TRBJ2-1; D not resolved. Germline V gene data show CDR1 as SGHAT and CDR2 as FQNNGV. CDR3 length equals 11 residues. Trimming removed 2 bases at V and 9 bases at J, with 5 bases between.

This clone was seen a few times. In DNA, the CDR3 is TGCGCCAGCAGCTCACTGACAGGGGGCTATTACGAGCAGTACTTC. This encodes CASSSLTGGYYEQYF. V and J are TRBV5-1 and TRBJ2-7; 10 bases match TRBD1. This CDR3 region has 15 residues. V was pared by 3 bases and J by 4 bases, with 7 bases of the junction left unmatched. Looked up from germline, CDR1 is SGHRS and CDR2 is YFSETQ. Using reference TRBV5-1 and TRBJ2-7 for the parts outside the CDR3, the full variable domain is KAGVTQTPRYLIKTRGQQVTLSCSPISGHRSVSWYQQTPGQGLQFLFEYFSETQRNKGNFPGRFSGRQFSNSRSEMNVSTLELGDSALYLCASSSLTGGYYEQYFGPGTRLTVT.

The sample holds a few counts of this clone. The rearrangement uses TRBV4-1 and TRBJ2-2, with TRBD2 matching 8 bases. The V segment lost 8 bases and the J segment 6 bases; nucleotides outside the gene matches: 11. Looked up from germline, CDR1 is MGHRA and CDR2 is YSYEKL. This CDR3 has 15 amino acids. In DNA form, the CDR3 reads TGCGCCAGCTCCGGGACTAGTTACTTCGCCGGGGAGCTGTTTTTT. Translating gives CASSGTSYFAGELFF.